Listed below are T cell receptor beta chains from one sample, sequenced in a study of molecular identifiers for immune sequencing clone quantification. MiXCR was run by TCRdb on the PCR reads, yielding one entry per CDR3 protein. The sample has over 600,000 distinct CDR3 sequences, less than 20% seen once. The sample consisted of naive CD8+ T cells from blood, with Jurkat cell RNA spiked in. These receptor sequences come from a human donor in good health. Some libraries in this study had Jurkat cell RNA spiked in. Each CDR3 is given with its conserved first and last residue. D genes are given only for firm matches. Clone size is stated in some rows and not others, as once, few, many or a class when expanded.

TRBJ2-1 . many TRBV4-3 CASSQELQYPYNEQFF TGCGCCAGCAGCCAAGAGTTACAGTATCCTTACAATGAGCAGTTCTTC
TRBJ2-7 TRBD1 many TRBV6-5 CASSLDRDPGEQYF TGTGCCAGCAGTCTGGACAGGGATCCGGGCGAGCAGTACTTC
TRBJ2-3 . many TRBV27 CASMGSADTQYF TGTGCCAGCATGGGAAGCGCAGATACGCAGTATTTT
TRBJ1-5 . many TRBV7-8 CASSPGQQNQPQHF TGTGCCAGCAGCCCCGGACAGCAGAATCAGCCCCAGCATTTT
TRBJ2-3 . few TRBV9 CASSPGTATSTDTQYF TGTGCCAGCAGCCCCGGGACTGCGACTAGCACAGATACGCAGTATTTT
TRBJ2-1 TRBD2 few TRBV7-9 CARSLAYRTSGASSYNEQFF TGTGCCCGCAGCTTAGCCTATCGGACTAGCGGGGCTAGCTCCTACAATGAGCAGTTCTTC
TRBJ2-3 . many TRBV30 CAWSVLAPDTQYF TGTGCCTGGAGTGTACTAGCCCCAGATACGCAGTATTTT
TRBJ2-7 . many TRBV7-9 CASREDSSYEQYF TGTGCCAGCAGAGAAGACAGTTCCTACGAGCAGTACTTC
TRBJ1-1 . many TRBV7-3 CASSPPLRQGGTEAFF TGTGCCAGCAGCCCTCCGTTGAGGCAGGGCGGCACTGAAGCTTTCTTT
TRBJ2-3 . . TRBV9 CASSVGSYSSTDTRYF TGTGCCAGCAGCGTAGGTTCCTACTCGAGCACAGATACGCGGTATTTT
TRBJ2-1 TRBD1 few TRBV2 CASRHGTASYNEQFF TGTGCCAGCAGACACGGGACAGCCTCCTACAATGAGCAGTTCTTC
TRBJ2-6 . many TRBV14 CASSQPSIQVSGANVLTF TGTGCCAGCAGCCAACCATCGATACAGGTCTCTGGGGCCAACGTCCTGACTTTC
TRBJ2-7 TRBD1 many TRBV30 CAWSVGTADYEQYF TGTGCCTGGAGTGTCGGGACAGCGGATTACGAGCAGTACTTC